A single sample gave rise to the 3 T cell receptor beta chains below, sequenced in a study of CD8 T cells in Susac syndrome (dated by TCRdb to between 2018 and 2020). Library method: the immunoSEQ multiplex PCR assay. RNA was extracted with the RNeasy kit and roughly 0.45 to 1 ug was reverse transcribed using random hexamers. TCRdb reprocessed the public reads (quality trimming at Q25 with fastp, clone calling with MiXCR) and kept in-frame beta chains. Every entry covers one CDR3 protein and lists the most common genes and DNA from its rows. The table for this sample lists about 180,000 distinct CDR3 sequences; approximately 93% of them were counted only once. The top ten hold around 0.097% of the sample. The sequenced sample consisted of CD4+ T cells from PBMCs. Receptors were obtained from a human donor with multiple sclerosis.

The CDR3 coding sequence is TGTGCCAGTAGTATAGATTTAGGGGGGCGTCAGCCCCAGCATTTT. Translated, it gives CASSIDLGGRQPQHF. This sequence joins TRBV19 and TRBJ1-5, with D possibly being TRBD1 (6 bases). Looked up from germline, CDR1 is LNHDA and CDR2 is SQIVND (reference sequence). V shed 0 bases and J shed 6 bases, with 12 bases lying between them. The CDR3 sequence is 15 residues long.

V gene TRBV11-2 combines with J gene TRBJ2-3; D gene ambiguous. Germline CDR1 and CDR2: SGHAT and FQNNGV. Trimming removed 4 bases at V and 3 bases at J, with 11 bases between. The CDR3 length is 14 residues. The CDR3 sequence is CASSSVTATDTQYF. CDR3 nucleotides: TGTGCCAGCAGCTCTGTTACGGCGACAGATACGCAGTATTTT.

The V call is TRBV2, the J call TRBJ2-2; D call uncertain. V dropped 8 bases and J dropped 2 bases, with 6 bases sitting between them. The CDR3 covers 12 residues. CDR1 is SNHLY, CDR2 FYNNEI, per germline. The CDR3 spells CASGLNTGELFF. The CDR3 coding sequence is TGTGCCAGCGGCCTCAACACCGGGGAGCTGTTTTTT.